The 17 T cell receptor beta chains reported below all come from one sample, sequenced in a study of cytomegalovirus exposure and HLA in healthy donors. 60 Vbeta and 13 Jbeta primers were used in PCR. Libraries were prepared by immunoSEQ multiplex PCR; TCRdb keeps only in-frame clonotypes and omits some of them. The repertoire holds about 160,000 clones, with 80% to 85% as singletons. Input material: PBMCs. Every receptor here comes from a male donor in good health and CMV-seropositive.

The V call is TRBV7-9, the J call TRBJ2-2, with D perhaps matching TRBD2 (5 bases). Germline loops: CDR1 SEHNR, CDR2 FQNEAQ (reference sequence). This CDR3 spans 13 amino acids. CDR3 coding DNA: TGTGCTGGAGGTTACCGATTTCCCGGGGAGCTGTTTTTT. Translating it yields CAGGYRFPGELFF.

The CDR3 nucleotides read TGTGCCAGCAGCTTGCCAACTGAAGCTTTCTTT. Translating gives CASSLPTEAFF. The V call is TRBV5-8, the J call TRBJ1-1; D unresolved. The ends were cut back, 1 base at V and 5 bases at J, with 3 bases in the middle. Germline V gives CDR1 SGHTS, CDR2 YDEGEE. The CDR3 extends over 11 amino acids.

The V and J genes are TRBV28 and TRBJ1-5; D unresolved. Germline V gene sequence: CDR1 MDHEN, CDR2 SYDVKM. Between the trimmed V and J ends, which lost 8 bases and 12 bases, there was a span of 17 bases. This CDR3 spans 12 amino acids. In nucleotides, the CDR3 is TGTGCCAGCGGCGGGGTCGGTGGCGTCCAGCATTTT. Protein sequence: CASGGVGGVQHF.

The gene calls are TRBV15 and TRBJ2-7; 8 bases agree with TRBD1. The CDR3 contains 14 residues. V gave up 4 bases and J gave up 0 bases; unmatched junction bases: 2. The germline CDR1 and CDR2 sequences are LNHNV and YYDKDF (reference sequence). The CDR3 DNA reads TGTGCCACCAGCAAACAGGGGGTCTCCTACGAGCAGTACTTC. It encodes CATSKQGVSYEQYF. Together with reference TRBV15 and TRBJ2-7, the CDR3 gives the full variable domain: DAMVIQNPRYQVTQFGKPVTLSCSQTLNHNVMYWYQQKSSQAPKLLFHYYDKDFNNEADTPDNFQSRRPNTSFCFLDIRSPGLGDTAMYLCATSKQGVSYEQYFGPGTRLTVT.

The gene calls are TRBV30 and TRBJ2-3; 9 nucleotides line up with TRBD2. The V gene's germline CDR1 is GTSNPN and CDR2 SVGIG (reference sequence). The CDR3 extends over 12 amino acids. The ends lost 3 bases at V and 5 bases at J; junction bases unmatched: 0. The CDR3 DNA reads TGTGCCTGGAGGACTAGCGGAGATACGCAGTATTTT. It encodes CAWRTSGDTQYF.

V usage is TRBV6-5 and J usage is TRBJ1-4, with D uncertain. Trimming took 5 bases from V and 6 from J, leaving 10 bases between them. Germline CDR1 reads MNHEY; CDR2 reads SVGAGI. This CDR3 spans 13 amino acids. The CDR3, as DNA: TGTGCCAGCAGTGGCTTTTTGCATGAAAAACTGTTTTTT. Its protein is CASSGFLHEKLFF.

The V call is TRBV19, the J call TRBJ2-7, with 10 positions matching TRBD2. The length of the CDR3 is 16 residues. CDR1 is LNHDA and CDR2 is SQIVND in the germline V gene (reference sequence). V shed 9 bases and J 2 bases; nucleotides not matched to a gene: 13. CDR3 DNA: TGTGCCAGCTCCGCCGGGGAAGCGGGGGGGGCCTACGAGCAGTACTTC. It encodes CASSAGEAGGAYEQYF.

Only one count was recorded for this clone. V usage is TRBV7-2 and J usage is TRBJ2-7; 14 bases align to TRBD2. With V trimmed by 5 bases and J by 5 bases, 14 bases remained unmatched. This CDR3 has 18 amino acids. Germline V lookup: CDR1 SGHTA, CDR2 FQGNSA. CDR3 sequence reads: CASSRTGTSGSPIHEQYF. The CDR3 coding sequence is TGTGCCAGCAGCCGTACCGGGACTAGCGGGAGTCCTATCCACGAGCAGTACTTC.

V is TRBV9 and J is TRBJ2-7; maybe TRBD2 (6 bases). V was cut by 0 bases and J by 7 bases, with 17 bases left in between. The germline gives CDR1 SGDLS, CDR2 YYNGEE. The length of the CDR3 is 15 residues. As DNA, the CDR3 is TGTGCCAGCAGCGTAGGGGGGAAGAGGGCGGGAGAGCAGTACTTC. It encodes CASSVGGKRAGEQYF.

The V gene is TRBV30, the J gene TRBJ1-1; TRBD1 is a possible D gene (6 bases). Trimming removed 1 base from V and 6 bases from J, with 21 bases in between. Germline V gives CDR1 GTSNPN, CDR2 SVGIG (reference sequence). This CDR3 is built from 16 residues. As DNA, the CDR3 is TGTGCCTGGAGTGCCCCCCGGGACACTAAAAGGGCTGAAGCTTTCTTT. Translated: CAWSAPRDTKRAEAFF.

The CDR3 region is CASSFNSYGYTF. The CDR3 DNA reads as TGTGCCAGCAGCTTTAACAGCTATGGCTACACCTTC. The J gene is TRBJ1-2, the V gene TRBV7-2; D is uncertain. The V gene lost 3 bases and the J gene lost 4 bases, with 6 bases spanning the gap. Germline-derived CDR1 and CDR2 are SGHTA and FQGNSA. This CDR3 is 12 amino acids long.

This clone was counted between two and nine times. The CDR3 sequence: CASSLRQGATEAFF. The CDR3 bases are TGTGCCAGCAGCTTGCGACAGGGGGCCACTGAAGCTTTCTTT. The J gene is TRBJ1-1, the V gene TRBV5-4; 10 nucleotides line up with TRBD1. Per the germline V gene, CDR1 is SGHNT and CDR2 is YYREEE (reference sequence). The CDR3 is 14 amino acids. J was trimmed by 4 bases and V by 1 base; bases with no gene match: 1.

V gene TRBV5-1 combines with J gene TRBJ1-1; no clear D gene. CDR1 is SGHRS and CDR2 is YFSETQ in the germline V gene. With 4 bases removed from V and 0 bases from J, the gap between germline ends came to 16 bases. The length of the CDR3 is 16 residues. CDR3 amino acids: CASSPVPGDMNTEAFF. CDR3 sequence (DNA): TGCGCCAGCAGCCCCGTCCCGGGAGACATGAACACTGAAGCTTTCTTT.

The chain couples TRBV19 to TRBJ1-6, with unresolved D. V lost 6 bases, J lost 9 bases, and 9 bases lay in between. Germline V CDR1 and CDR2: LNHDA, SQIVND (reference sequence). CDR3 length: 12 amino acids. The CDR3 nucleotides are TGTGCCAGTAGACCCCGAGGTTCACCCCTCCACTTT. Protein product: CASRPRGSPLHF.

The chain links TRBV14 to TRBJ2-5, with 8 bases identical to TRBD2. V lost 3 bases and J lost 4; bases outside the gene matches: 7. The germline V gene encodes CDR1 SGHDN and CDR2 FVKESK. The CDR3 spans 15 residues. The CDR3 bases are TGTGCCAGCAGCCACCGGGGGGGCCGTCGAGAGACCCAGTACTTC. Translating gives CASSHRGGRRETQYF.

The CDR3 protein is CASRLAGGDTQYF. CDR3 nucleotide sequence: TGCGCCAGCAGGTTAGCGGGAGGGGATACGCAGTATTTT. V gene TRBV10-2 combines with J gene TRBJ2-3; 11 nucleotides match TRBD2. Germline V gene data show CDR1 as WSHSY and CDR2 as SAAADI. The J segment lost 6 bases and the V segment lost 6 bases, leaving 2 bases of the junction unmatched. The CDR3 sequence is 13 residues long.

DNA for the CDR3: TGTGCCAGCTTGGAGTCCGGGACAGGGCCTCATCAGCCCCAGCATTTT. This codes for CASLESGTGPHQPQHF. The chain couples TRBV19 to TRBJ1-5, with 9 bases identical to TRBD1. The germline V gene has CDR1 LNHDA and CDR2 SQIVND (reference sequence). This CDR3 comprises 16 residues. The trim removed 9 bases at V and 5 bases at J, leaving 14 bases unmatched. The whole variable domain, remainder taken from reference TRBV19 and TRBJ1-5, is DGGITQSPKYLFRKEGQNVTLSCEQNLNHDAMYWYRQDPGQGLRLIYYSQIVNDFQKGDIAEGYSVSREKKESFPLTVTSAQKNPTAFYLCASLESGTGPHQPQHFGDGTRLSIL.